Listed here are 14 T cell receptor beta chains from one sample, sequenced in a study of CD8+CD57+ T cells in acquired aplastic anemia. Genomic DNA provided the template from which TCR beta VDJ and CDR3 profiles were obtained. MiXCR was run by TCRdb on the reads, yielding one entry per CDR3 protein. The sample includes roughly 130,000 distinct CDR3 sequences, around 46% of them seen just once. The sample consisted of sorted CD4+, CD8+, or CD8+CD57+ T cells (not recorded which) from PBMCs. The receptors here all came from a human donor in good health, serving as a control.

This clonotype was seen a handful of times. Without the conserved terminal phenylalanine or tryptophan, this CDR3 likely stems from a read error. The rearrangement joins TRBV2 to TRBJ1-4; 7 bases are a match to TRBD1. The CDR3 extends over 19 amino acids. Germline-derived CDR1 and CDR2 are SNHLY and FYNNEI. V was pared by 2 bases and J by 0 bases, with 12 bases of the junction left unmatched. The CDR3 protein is CASSESGQPSFATNEKLFL. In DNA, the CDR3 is TGTGCCAGCAGTGAATCGGGACAGCCCTCCTTTGCAACTAATGAAAAACTGTTTCTT.

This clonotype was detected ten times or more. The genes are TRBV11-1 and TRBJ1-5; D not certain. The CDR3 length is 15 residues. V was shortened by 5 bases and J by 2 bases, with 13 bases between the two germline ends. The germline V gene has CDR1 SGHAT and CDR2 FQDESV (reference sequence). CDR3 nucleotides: TGTGCCAGCAGCCCCCGCGACGATCGCAATCAGCCCCAGCATTTT. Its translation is CASSPRDDRNQPQHF.

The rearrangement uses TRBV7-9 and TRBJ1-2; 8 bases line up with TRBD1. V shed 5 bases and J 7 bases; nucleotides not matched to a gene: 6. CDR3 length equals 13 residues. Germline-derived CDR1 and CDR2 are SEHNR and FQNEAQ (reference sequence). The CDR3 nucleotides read TGTGCCAGCAGCCGAGGACAGGGCACTGGCTACACCTTC. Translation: CASSRGQGTGYTF.

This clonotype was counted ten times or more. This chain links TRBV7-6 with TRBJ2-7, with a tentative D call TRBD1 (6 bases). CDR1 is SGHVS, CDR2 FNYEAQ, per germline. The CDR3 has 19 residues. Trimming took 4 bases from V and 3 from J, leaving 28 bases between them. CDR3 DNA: TGTGCCAGCAGCTCGCGACCACCGGGACAAGTATCCGCGTACTACGAGCAGTACTTC. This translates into CASSSRPPGQVSAYYEQYF.

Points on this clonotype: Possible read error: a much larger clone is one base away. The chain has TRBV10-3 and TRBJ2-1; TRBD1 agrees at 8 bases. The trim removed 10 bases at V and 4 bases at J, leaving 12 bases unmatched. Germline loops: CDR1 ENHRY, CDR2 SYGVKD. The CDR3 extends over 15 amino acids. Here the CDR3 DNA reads TGTGCCAGCGGTTTGGACAGGGTCCGTTACAATGAGCAGTTCTTC. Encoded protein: CASGLDRVRYNEQFF.

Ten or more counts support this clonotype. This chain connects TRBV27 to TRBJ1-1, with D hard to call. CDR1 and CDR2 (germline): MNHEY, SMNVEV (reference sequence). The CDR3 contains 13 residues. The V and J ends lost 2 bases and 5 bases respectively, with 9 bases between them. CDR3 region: CASSLTAATEAFF. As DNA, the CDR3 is TGTGCCAGCAGTTTAACGGCGGCGACTGAAGCTTTCTTT.

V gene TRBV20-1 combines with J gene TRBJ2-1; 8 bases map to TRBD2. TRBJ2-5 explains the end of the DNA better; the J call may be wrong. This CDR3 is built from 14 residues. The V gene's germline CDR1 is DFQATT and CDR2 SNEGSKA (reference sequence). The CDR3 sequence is CSARAGGLQETQYF. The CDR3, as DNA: TGCAGTGCTAGGGCGGGGGGATTACAAGAGACCCAGTACTTC.

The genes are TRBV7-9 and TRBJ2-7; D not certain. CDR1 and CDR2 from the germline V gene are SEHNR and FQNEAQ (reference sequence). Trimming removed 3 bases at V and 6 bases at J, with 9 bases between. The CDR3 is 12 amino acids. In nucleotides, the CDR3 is TGTGCCAGCAGCTTGCTGGTTTTCGAGCAGTACTTC. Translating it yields CASSLLVFEQYF.

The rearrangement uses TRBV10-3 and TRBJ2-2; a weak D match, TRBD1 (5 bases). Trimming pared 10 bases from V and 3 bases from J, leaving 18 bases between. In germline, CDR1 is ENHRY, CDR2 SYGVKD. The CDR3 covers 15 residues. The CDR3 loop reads CATASAGPHTGELFF. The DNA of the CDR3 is TGTGCCACCGCAAGCGCAGGGCCGCACACCGGGGAGCTGTTTTTT.

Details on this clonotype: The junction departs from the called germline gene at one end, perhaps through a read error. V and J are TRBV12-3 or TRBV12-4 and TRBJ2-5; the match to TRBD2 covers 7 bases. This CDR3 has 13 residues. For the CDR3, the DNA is TGCGCCAGCACCGGGCCGGGGGGAGAGACCCAGTACTTC. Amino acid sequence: CASTGPGGETQYF.

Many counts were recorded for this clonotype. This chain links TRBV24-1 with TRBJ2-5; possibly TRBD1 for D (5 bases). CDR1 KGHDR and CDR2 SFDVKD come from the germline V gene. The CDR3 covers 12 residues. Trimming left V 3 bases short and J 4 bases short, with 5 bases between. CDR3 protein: CATSDRGETQYF. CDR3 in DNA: TGTGCCACCAGTGATAGGGGAGAGACCCAGTACTTC.

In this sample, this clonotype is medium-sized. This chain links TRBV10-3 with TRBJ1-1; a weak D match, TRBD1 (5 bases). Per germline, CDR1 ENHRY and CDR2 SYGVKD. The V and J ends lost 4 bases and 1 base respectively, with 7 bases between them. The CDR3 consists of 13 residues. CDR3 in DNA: TGTGCCATCAGTGGACAGCCGAACACTGAAGCTTTCTTT. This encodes CAISGQPNTEAFF.

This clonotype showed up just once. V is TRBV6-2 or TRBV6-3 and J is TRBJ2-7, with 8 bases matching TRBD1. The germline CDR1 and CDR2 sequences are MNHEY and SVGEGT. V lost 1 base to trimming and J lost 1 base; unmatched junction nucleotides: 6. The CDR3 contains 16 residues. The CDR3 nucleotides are TGTGCCAGCAGTTACTATGGGACAGGCCTTTCCTACGAGCAGTACTTC. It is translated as CASSYYGTGLSYEQYF.

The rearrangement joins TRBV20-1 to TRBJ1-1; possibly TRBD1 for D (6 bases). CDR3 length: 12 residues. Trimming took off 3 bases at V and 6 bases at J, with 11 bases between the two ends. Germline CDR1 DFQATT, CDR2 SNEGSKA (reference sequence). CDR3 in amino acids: CSARTTGSEAFF. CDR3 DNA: TGCAGTGCTAGGACAACAGGGTCTGAAGCTTTCTTT.